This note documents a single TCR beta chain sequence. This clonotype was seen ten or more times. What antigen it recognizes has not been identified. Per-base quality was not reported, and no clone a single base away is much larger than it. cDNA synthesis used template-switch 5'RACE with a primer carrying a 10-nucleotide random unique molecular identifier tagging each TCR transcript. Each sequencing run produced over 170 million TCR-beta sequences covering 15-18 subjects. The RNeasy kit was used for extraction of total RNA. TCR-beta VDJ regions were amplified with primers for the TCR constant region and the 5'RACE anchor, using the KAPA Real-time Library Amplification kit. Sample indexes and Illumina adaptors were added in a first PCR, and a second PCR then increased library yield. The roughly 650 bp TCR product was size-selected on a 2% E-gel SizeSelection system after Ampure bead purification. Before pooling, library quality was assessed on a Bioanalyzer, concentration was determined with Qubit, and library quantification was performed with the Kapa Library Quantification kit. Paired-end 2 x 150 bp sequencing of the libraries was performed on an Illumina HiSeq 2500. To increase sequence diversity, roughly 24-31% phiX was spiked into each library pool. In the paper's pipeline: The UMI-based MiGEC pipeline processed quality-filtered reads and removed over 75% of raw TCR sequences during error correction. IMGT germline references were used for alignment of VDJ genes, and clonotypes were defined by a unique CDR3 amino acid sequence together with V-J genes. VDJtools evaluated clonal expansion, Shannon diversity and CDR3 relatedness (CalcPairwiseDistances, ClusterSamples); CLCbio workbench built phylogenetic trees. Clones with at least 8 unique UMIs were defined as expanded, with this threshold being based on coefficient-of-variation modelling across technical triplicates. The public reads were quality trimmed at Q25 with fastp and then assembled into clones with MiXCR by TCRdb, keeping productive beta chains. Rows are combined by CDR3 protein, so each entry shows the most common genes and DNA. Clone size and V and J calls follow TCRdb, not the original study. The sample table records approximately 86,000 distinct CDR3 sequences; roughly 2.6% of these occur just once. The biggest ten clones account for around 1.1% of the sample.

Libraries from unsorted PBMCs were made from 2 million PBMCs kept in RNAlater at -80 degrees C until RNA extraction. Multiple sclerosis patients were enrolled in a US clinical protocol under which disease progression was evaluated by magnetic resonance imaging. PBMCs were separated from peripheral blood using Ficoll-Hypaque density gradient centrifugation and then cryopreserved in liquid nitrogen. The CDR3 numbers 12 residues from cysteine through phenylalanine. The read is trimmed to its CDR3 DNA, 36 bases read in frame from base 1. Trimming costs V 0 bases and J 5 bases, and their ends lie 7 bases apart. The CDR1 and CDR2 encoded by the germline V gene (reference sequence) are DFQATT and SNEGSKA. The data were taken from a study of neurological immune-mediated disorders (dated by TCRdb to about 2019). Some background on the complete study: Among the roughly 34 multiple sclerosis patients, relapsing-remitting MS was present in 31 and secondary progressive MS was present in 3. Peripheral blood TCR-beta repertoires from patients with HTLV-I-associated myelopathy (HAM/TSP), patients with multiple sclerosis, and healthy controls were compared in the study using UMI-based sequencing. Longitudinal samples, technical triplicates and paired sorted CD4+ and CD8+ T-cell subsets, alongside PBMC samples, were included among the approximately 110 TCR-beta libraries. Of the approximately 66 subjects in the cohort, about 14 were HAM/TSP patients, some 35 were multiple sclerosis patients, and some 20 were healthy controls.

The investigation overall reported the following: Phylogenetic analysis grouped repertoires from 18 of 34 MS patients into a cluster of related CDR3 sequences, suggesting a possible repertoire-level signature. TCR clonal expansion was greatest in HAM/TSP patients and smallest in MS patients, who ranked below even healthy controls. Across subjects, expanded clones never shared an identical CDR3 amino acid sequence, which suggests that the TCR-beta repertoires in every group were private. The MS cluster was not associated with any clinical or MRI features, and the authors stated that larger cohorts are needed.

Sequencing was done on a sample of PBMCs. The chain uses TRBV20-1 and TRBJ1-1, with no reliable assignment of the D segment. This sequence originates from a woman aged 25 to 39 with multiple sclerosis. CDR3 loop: CSAREEGTEAFF. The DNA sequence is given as TGCAGTGCTAGAGAGGAGGGAACTGAAGCTTTCTTT.